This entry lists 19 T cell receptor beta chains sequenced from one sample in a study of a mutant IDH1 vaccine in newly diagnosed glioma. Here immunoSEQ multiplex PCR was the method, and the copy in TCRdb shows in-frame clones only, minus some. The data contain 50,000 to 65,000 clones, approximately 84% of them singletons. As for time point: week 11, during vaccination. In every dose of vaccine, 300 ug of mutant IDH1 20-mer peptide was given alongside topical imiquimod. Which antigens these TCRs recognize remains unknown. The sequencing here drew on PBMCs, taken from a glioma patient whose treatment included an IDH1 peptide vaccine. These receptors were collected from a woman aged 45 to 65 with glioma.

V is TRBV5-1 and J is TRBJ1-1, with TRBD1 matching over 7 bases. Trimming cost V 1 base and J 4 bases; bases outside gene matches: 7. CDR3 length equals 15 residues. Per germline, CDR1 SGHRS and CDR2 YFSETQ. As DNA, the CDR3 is TGCGCCAGCAGCTTGTATACAGGGGAGAGCACTGAAGCTTTCTTT. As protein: CASSLYTGESTEAFF.

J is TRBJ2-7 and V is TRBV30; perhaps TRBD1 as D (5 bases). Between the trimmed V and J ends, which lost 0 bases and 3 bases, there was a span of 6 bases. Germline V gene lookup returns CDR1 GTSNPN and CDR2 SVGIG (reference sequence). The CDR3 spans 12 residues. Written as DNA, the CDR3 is TGTGCCTGGAGTGTCACAGGCTACGAGCAGTACTTC. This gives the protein CAWSVTGYEQYF.

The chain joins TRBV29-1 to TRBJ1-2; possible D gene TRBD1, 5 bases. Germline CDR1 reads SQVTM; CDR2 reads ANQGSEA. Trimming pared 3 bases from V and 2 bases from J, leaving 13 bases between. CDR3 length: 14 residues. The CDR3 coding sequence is TGCAGCGTTGAGGCAGCAGGGCGGAACTATGGCTACACCTTC. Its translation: CSVEAAGRNYGYTF. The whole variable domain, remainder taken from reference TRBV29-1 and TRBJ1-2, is SAVISQKPSRDICQRGTSLTIQCQVDSQVTMMFWYRQQPGQSLTLIATANQGSEATYESGFVIDKFPISRPNLTFSTLTVSNMSPEDSSIYLCSVEAAGRNYGYTFGSGTRLTVV.

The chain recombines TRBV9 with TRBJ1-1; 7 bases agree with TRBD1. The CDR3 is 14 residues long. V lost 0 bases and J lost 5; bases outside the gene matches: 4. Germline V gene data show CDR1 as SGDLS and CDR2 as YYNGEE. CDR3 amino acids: CASSVEGAQTEAFF. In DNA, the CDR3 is TGTGCCAGCAGCGTAGAGGGGGCCCAAACTGAAGCTTTCTTT.

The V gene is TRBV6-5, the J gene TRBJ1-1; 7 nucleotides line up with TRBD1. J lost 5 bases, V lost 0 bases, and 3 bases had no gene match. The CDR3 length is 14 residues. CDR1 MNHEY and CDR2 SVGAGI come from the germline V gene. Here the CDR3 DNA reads TGTGCCAGCAGTTACTCGACAGGGAATACTGAAGCTTTCTTT. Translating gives CASSYSTGNTEAFF.

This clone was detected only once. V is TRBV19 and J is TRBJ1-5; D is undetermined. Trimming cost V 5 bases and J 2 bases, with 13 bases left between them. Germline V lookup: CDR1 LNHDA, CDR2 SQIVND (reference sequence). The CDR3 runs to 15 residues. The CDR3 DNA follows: TGTGCCAGTAGTGTCGCCGGGGTGGGCAATCAGCCCCAGCATTTT. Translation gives CASSVAGVGNQPQHF.

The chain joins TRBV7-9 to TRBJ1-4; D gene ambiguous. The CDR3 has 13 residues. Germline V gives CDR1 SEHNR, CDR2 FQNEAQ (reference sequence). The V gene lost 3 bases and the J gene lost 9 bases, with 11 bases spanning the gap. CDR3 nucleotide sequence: TGTGCCAGCAGCTTGCAGGAAGAGAAAAAACTGTTTTTT. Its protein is CASSLQEEKKLFF.

The CDR3 protein is CASSQGLEAGQYF. Here the CDR3 DNA reads TGCGCCAGCAGCCAAGGTTTAGAAGCTGGGCAGTACTTC. The V call is TRBV4-3, the J call TRBJ2-4; D remains unclear. The CDR3 length is 13 residues. Germline CDR1 and CDR2: LGHNA and YSLEER. The V and J ends lost 1 base and 13 bases respectively, with 14 bases between them.

CDR3 amino acids: CASSPAGGPFTGELFF. CDR3 DNA sequence: TGCGCCAGCAGCCCAGCGGGGGGACCTTTCACCGGGGAGCTGTTTTTT. The chain joins TRBV5-1 to TRBJ2-2; 9 bases agree with TRBD2. V lost 4 bases to trimming and J lost 4 bases; unmatched junction nucleotides: 8. The CDR3 spans 16 residues. Germline loops: CDR1 SGHRS, CDR2 YFSETQ.

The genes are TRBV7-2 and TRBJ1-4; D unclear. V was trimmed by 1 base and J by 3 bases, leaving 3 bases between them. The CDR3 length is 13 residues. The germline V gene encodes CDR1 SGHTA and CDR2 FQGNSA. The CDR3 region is CASSLEPNEKLFF. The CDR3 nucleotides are TGTGCCAGCAGCTTAGAGCCTAATGAAAAACTGTTTTTT.

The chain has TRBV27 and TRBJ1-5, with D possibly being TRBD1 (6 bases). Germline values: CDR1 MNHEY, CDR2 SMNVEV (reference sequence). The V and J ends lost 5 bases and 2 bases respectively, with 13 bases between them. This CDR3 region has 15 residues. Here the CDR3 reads CASSVRGGGNQPQHF. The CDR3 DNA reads TGTGCCAGCAGTGTCAGGGGTGGTGGCAATCAGCCCCAGCATTTT.

In DNA, the CDR3 is TGCGCCAGCAGCTCTACAGGGGGCGGTGGCACTGAAGCTTTCTTT. Its protein product is CASSSTGGGGTEAFF. This chain uses TRBV5-1 with TRBJ1-1; TRBD1 matches at 9 bases. Germline CDR1 and CDR2: SGHRS and YFSETQ. The CDR3 extends over 15 amino acids. V lost 3 bases to trimming and J lost 4 bases; unmatched junction nucleotides: 7.

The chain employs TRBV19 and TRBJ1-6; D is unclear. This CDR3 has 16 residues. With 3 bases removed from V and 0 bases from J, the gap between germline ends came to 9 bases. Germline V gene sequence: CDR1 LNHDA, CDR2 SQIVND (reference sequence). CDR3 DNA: TGTGCCAGTAGTATCAAACAGAGCTCCTATAATTCACCCCTCCACTTT. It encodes CASSIKQSSYNSPLHF.

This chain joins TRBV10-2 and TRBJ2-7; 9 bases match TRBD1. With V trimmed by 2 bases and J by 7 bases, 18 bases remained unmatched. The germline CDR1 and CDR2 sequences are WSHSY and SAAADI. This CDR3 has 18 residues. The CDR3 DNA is TGCGCCAGCAGTGAGGGTAGGGGACAGGGATTTACTACGTCGGAGCAGTACTTC. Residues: CASSEGRGQGFTTSEQYF.

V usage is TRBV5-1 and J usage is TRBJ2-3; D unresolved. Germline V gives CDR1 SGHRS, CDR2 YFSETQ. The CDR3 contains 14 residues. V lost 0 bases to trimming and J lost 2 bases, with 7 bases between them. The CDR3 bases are TGCGCCAGCAGCTTGGCCGGATCCACAGATACGCAGTATTTT. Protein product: CASSLAGSTDTQYF.

The CDR3 loop reads CASSPLDRVLAGYTF. The CDR3 coding sequence is TGTGCCAGCAGCCCCCTGGACAGGGTTTTGGCTGGCTACACCTTC. The genes are TRBV27 and TRBJ1-2, with TRBD1 matching 8 bases. The germline V gene encodes CDR1 MNHEY and CDR2 SMNVEV (reference sequence). V was clipped by 6 bases and J by 7 bases; unmatched bases: 13. The CDR3 spans 15 residues.

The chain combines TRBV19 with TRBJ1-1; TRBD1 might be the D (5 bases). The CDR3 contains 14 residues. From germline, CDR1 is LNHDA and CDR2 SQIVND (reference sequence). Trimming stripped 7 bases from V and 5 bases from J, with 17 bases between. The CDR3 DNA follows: TGTGCCAGTACCGATACGACAGTCTTTACTGAAGCTTTCTTT. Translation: CASTDTTVFTEAFF.

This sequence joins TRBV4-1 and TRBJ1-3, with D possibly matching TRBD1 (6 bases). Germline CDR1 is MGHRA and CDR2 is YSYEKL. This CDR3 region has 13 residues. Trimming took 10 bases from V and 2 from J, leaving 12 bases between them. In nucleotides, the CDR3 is TGCGCCATCATATCAGGGGCTGGAAACACCATATATTTT. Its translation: CAIISGAGNTIYF.

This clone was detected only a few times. The CDR3 spells CASSTPGRSYEQYF. CDR3 nucleotides: TGTGCCAGTAGTACCCCGGGGAGAAGCTACGAGCAGTACTTC. V usage is TRBV19 and J usage is TRBJ2-7, with TRBD2 as a possible D gene (5 bases). The CDR3 has 14 amino acids. Between the trimmed V and J ends, which lost 4 bases and 3 bases, there was a span of 13 bases. The germline gives CDR1 LNHDA, CDR2 SQIVND (reference sequence).